Listed here is a single TCR beta chain. Antigen specificity is unknown. At minimum, one pre-ART and two post-ART PBMC samples were obtained from each donor. Survey-level resolution applied to immunoSEQ assay v3.0. Per-sample targets for sequencing were roughly 35,000-50,000 T-cell genomes. TCRdb's table, derived via immunoSEQ multiplex PCR, lists solely in-frame clones and lacks some. The sample contains 18,000 or so clones, roughly 78% of which appear only once. This entry belongs to a study of long-term antiretroviral therapy in people with HIV. Study results and caveats: All time points showed a repertoire dominated by clones expanded before ART. In HIV, the repertoires covered a tighter span of CDR3 lengths than in controls.

The ends were cut back, 0 bases at V and 1 base at J, with 16 bases in the middle. The germline gives CDR1 LNHNV, CDR2 YYDKDF (reference sequence). The CDR3 is made up of 17 amino acids. The specimen comprised unsorted PBMCs, sampled at the start of antiretroviral therapy, before treatment. The clonotype comes from a woman between 35 and 50 years old with HIV. V usage is TRBV15 and J usage is TRBJ2-7; D tentatively reads TRBD1 or TRBD2 (5 bases each). For the CDR3, the DNA is TGTGCCACCAGCAGAGACCTAAACCGGGACCGATCCTACGAGCAGTACTTC. This gives the protein CATSRDLNRDRSYEQYF.